The 19 T cell receptor beta chains listed next were all sequenced from one sample in a study of T cells expressing NK-cell markers. Each CDR3 protein gets one entry in TCRdb, which reprocessed the 5' RACE reads and gives no DNA. The ten top clones account for over 35%, within a sample of over 150,000 distinct CDR3 sequences. Sequencing was performed on blood T cells: a sorted CD56 or NKG2C T cell subset, CD4+ or CD8+ T cells, or bulk PBMC T cells (not recorded which). The receptors stem from a woman in her forties or fifties in good health.

CDR3 amino acids: CASNPSGPELGAFF. The chain is built from TRBV5-1 and TRBJ1-1. The germline gives CDR1 SGHRS, CDR2 YFSETQ. The CDR3 has 14 residues.

The chain combines TRBV7-9 with TRBJ2-1. Germline CDR1 is SEHNR and CDR2 is FQNEAQ (reference sequence). This CDR3 has 14 amino acids. The CDR3 sequence: CASRSQSSYNEQFF. The variable domain in full, completed from reference TRBV7-9 and TRBJ2-1, reads DTGVSQNPRHKITKRGQNVTFRCDPISEHNRLYWYRQTLGQGPEFLTYFQNEAQLEKSRLLSDRFSAERPKGSFSTLEIQRTEQGDSAMYLCASRSQSSYNEQFFGPGTRLTVL.

V usage is TRBV15 and J usage is TRBJ2-1; TCRdb calls TRBD1, which cannot be checked without DNA. The CDR3 consists of 16 residues. The V gene's germline CDR1 is LNHNV and CDR2 YYDKDF (reference sequence). CDR3 sequence reads: CATSTDGGRIYNEQFF.

The chain is built from TRBV27 and TRBJ1-1. This CDR3 comprises 15 residues. Germline assignment: CDR1 MNHEY and CDR2 SMNVEV (reference sequence). CDR3 in amino acids: CASSLLQGGFAEAFF.

This chain connects TRBV3-1 to TRBJ2-5; TCRdb designates TRBD1, a call that cannot be tested without DNA. Germline V gene data show CDR1 as LGHDT and CDR2 as YNNKEL (reference sequence). CDR3 length equals 15 residues. CDR3 in amino acids: CASSPSDRLRETQYF.

The genes are TRBV14 and TRBJ2-5; TCRdb designates TRBD2, a call that cannot be tested without DNA. CDR3 size: 16 residues. Germline assignment: CDR1 SGHDN and CDR2 FVKESK. CDR3 sequence reads: CASSLPGLQYQETQYF. The full variable domain, rest sourced from reference TRBV14 and TRBJ2-5, is EAGVTQFPSHSVIEKGQTVTLRCDPISGHDNLYWYRRVMGKEIKFLLHFVKESKQDESGMPNNRFLAERTGGTYSTLKVQPAELEDSGVYFCASSLPGLQYQETQYFGPGTRLLVL.

The V call is TRBV12-3 or TRBV12-4, the J call TRBJ2-1; the TCRdb D gene call, TRBD2, has no DNA to confirm it. The CDR3 is 14 amino acids. The CDR3 is CASRLGLAGDEQFF.

This chain links TRBV7-2 with TRBJ2-2; no DNA is available, so the TRBD2 call from TCRdb remains unchecked. The germline V gene encodes CDR1 SGHTA and CDR2 FQGNSA. The CDR3 covers 17 residues. The CDR3 region is CASNRPTGTSGTGELFF.

The chain couples TRBV2 to TRBJ2-1; TCRdb picks TRBD1, but there is no DNA to check that call. This CDR3 is built from 15 residues. Germline CDR1 reads SNHLY; CDR2 reads FYNNEI. This chain's CDR3 is CASSDTGGIYNEQFF.

The genes are TRBV10-2 and TRBJ2-3; no DNA is available, so the TRBD2 call from TCRdb remains unchecked. This CDR3 has 16 residues. Per the germline V gene, CDR1 is WSHSY and CDR2 is SAAADI. CDR3 residues: CASSGELAGRTDTQYF.

The chain recombines TRBV19 with TRBJ2-1; as DNA is missing, the TRBD1 call by TCRdb cannot be tested. Germline V CDR1 and CDR2: LNHDA, SQIVND (reference sequence). CDR3 length equals 13 residues. CDR3 in amino acids: CASSTTGYNEQFF.

The chain couples TRBV6-2 or TRBV6-3 to TRBJ1-1. Looked up from germline, CDR1 is MNHEY and CDR2 is SVGEGT. CDR3 size: 12 residues. CDR3: CASSYSSVEAFF.

The rearrangement links TRBV7-9 to TRBJ1-1; TCRdb reports TRBD1, a call that lacks DNA to check it against. Looked up from germline, CDR1 is SEHNR and CDR2 is FQNEAQ (reference sequence). The CDR3 is made up of 18 amino acids. The CDR3 here is CASSLAPDRGNYLTEAFF.

The chain links TRBV12-3 or TRBV12-4 to TRBJ2-3; TCRdb's assignment of TRBD2 cannot be checked, as there is no DNA. The length of the CDR3 is 18 residues. The CDR3 loop is CASILSGLAGGNTDTQYF.

The chain is built from TRBV29-1 and TRBJ2-5. Germline loops: CDR1 SQVTM, CDR2 ANQGSEA. The CDR3 has 12 residues. The chain's CDR3 is CSAIAFQETQYF.

The CDR3 region is CASSLSGGTYEQYF. The chain joins TRBV4-1 to TRBJ2-7; the TRBD2 assignment by TCRdb is unverifiable without DNA. The CDR3 has 14 residues. Per germline, CDR1 MGHRA and CDR2 YSYEKL.

The chain links TRBV18 to TRBJ2-5; TCRdb's D gene call, TRBD1, goes unchecked for lack of DNA. The CDR3 spans 14 residues. From germline, CDR1 is KGHSH and CDR2 LQKENI. CDR3 residues: CASSPNGGIETQYF.

The chain combines TRBV20-1 with TRBJ2-7; TCRdb's D gene call, TRBD1, goes unchecked for lack of DNA. Germline V gene data show CDR1 as DFQATT and CDR2 as SNEGSKA (reference sequence). The CDR3 totals 16 residues. The chain's CDR3 is CSATPSAIDRAYEQYF.

The genes are TRBV18 and TRBJ1-1. The CDR3 is 12 residues long. Germline CDR1 KGHSH, CDR2 LQKENI. The CDR3 reads CASSQPGTEAFF. Combining the CDR3 with reference TRBV18 and TRBJ1-1 gives the whole variable domain NAGVMQNPRHLVRRRGQEARLRCSPMKGHSHVYWYRQLPEEGLKFMVYLQKENIIDESGMPKERFSAEFPKEGPSILRIQQVVRGDSAAYFCASSQPGTEAFFGQGTRLTVV.